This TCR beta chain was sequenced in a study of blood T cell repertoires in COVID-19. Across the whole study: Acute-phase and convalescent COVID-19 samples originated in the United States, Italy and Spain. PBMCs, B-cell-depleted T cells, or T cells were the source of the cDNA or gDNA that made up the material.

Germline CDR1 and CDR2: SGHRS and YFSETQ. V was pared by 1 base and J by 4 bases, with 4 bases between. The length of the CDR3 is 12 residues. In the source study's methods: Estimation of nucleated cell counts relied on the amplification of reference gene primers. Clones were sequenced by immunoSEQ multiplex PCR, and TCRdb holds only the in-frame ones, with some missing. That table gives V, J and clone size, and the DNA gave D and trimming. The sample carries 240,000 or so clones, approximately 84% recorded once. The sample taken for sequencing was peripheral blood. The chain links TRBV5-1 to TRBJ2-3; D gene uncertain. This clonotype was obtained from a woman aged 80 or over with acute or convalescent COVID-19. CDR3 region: CASSLSSDTQYF. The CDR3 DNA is TGCGCCAGCAGCTTGTCTTCAGATACGCAGTATTTT.